A selection of T cell receptor beta chains follows, all from one sample in a study of blood T cell repertoires in COVID-19. TCRdb's table, derived via immunoSEQ multiplex PCR, lists solely in-frame clones and lacks some. The sample carries about 150,000 clones, approximately 86% recorded once. The sequencing input was peripheral blood. Receptor source: an older man with acute or convalescent COVID-19. CDR3s include the opening cysteine and the closing phenylalanine or tryptophan. A D gene is named only where the DNA matches it firmly. Expanded clones are given a class, and other clones once, few, many or no size at all.

J gene | D gene | clone size | V gene | CDR3 DNA | CDR3 protein
TRBJ1-2 | TRBD1 | NA | TRBV6-5 | TGTGCCAGCACTAGACAGGGAGTCAACTATGGCTACACCTTC | CASTRQGVNYGYTF
TRBJ2-7 | TRBD2 | NA | TRBV7-2 | TGTGCCAGCAGCCCTGGGACTAGCGGGCCCTACGAGCAGTACTTC | CASSPGTSGPYEQYF
TRBJ2-1 | TRBD2 | NA | TRBV4-3 | TGCGCCAGCAGCCAAGAAGGTAGCGGGACTTTCAATGAGCAGTTCTTC | CASSQEGSGTFNEQFF
TRBJ2-7 | NA | NA | TRBV7-3 | TGTGCCAGCAGCCCTAACCCCTCAGGTTCGGGGGAGCAGTACTTC | CASSPNPSGSGEQYF
TRBJ2-7 | NA | NA | TRBV14 | TGTGCCAGCAGCCAACTAAGTGGGAGACAGGAGGTTACCTACGAGCAGTACTTC | CASSQLSGRQEVTYEQYF
TRBJ1-1 | TRBD1 | NA | TRBV4-1 | TGCGCCAGCAGCCAAGATGGGGACAGGGTTAAAGCTTTCTTT | CASSQDGDRVKAFF
TRBJ2-1 | NA | NA | TRBV9 | TGTGCCAGCAGCGTTCGGGAGTGGGGATACAATGAGCAGTTCTTC | CASSVREWGYNEQFF
TRBJ2-7 | NA | NA | TRBV6-2/TRBV6-3 | TGTGCCAGCAGTAACACCTACGAGCAGTACTTC | CASSNTYEQYF
TRBJ2-5 | NA | NA | TRBV14 | TGTGCCAGCATGATAAACAAAGAGACCCAGTACTTC | CASMINKETQYF
TRBJ1-1 | NA | NA | TRBV7-9 | TGTGCCAGCAGCTTATGGGGGGTTGAAGCTTTCTTT | CASSLWGVEAFF
TRBJ2-2 | TRBD2 | NA | TRBV29-1 | TGCAGCGTCCAGGGACTACAGAACACCGGGGAGCTGTTTTTT | CSVQGLQNTGELFF
TRBJ1-5 | TRBD1 | NA | TRBV29-1 | TGCAGCGGATCAGGGGGCTGGAATCAGCCCCAGCATTTT | CSGSGGWNQPQHF
TRBJ2-7 | TRBD2 | NA | TRBV3-1/TRBV3-2 | TGTGCCAGCAGCCAAGGGAGACTAGCGGGAGGCTACGAGCAGTACTTC | CASSQGRLAGGYEQYF
TRBJ1-1 | NA | NA | TRBV4-1 | TGCGCCAGCAGCCAAGAGGGGGCTATGACGAACACTGAAGCTTTCTTT | CASSQEGAMTNTEAFF
TRBJ1-4 | NA | once | TRBV5-6 | TGTGCCAGCAGCTTGGCGGGGGATGAGACTAATGAAAAACTGTTTTTT | CASSLAGDETNEKLFF
TRBJ2-1 | TRBD1 | NA | TRBV19 | TGTGCCAGTAGTATACAGGGGGCCCAATACAATGAGCAGTTCTTC | CASSIQGAQYNEQFF
TRBJ2-1 | TRBD2 | NA | TRBV11-1 | TGTGCCAGCAGCCAGTCCGGACTAGCCAATGAGCAGTTCTTC | CASSQSGLANEQFF
TRBJ2-7 | TRBD1 | NA | TRBV19 | TGTGCCAGTAGGGAGGACAGGAACTCCTACGAGCAGTACTTC | CASREDRNSYEQYF
TRBJ2-3 | TRBD2 | once | TRBV25-1 | TGTGCCAGCAGGACTAGCGGGAGTGAAGGTCCGCAGTATTTT | CASRTSGSEGPQYF
TRBJ1-1 | NA | once | TRBV6-5 | TGTGCCAGCAGAAACAACGGGTTGAACACTGAAGCTTTCTTT | CASRNNGLNTEAFF
TRBJ2-7 | NA | NA | TRBV5-1 | TGCGCCAGCAGCTTGAGAGCCGACTACGAGCAGTACTTC | CASSLRADYEQYF
TRBJ2-7 | TRBD2 | few | TRBV7-8 | TGTGCCAGCAGCTTAGTCCCCGGGACTAGCGGTTACGAGCAGTACTTC | CASSLVPGTSGYEQYF
TRBJ1-1 | TRBD1 | few | TRBV6-1 | TGTGCCAGCAGTGGGGCCGGGACAGGGACGAACACTGAAGCTTTCTTT | CASSGAGTGTNTEAFF
TRBJ2-2 | TRBD2 | once | TRBV5-1 | TGCGCCAGCAGCTTGAGGACTAGCGGTAACACCGGGGAGCTGTTTTTT | CASSLRTSGNTGELFF
TRBJ2-5 | TRBD2 | NA | TRBV4-1 | TGCGCCAGCAGCCCTGCTCCGGGACTACAAAGAGAGACCCAGTACTTC | CASSPAPGLQRETQYF
TRBJ2-7 | NA | NA | TRBV9 | TGTGCCAGCAGCGTAGATCCAGCGGCCTACGAGCAGTACTTC | CASSVDPAAYEQYF
TRBJ2-3 | NA | NA | TRBV19 | TGTGCCAGTAGTACGAGGCAGGGGCCCCGCACAGATACGCAGTATTTT | CASSTRQGPRTDTQYF
TRBJ1-5 | NA | once | TRBV19 | TGTGCCAGTAGTCCTCAAACAGGGAGTGGGGTTAGCAATCAGCCCCAGCATTTT | CASSPQTGSGVSNQPQHF
TRBJ2-5 | NA | few | TRBV19 | TGTGCCAGTAGTATTACTGGAGAGACCCAGTACTTC | CASSITGETQYF
TRBJ2-7 | NA | NA | TRBV10-3 | TGTGCCATCAGTGGAGACAGCTACGAGCAGTACTTC | CAISGDSYEQYF
TRBJ1-1 | NA | NA | TRBV29-1 | TGCAGCGGGGGGGGCTTACAGAACACTGAAGCTTTCTTT | CSGGGLQNTEAFF
TRBJ2-7 | NA | few | TRBV5-1 | TGCGCCAGCAGCTTGGAGGCAGGCCGAAACTACGAGCAGTACTTC | CASSLEAGRNYEQYF
TRBJ1-1 | NA | NA | TRBV4-2 | TGTGCCAGCAGCCAAGATCACCGGGTTTCGACTGAAGCTTTCTTT | CASSQDHRVSTEAFF
TRBJ2-3 | NA | NA | TRBV3-1/TRBV3-2 | TGTGCCAGCAGAAAGGACTTTAGTAGCACAGATACGCAGTATTTT | CASRKDFSSTDTQYF
TRBJ2-3 | NA | once | TRBV7-3 | TGTGCCAGCAGCCCAACCGGAGTCGGGACAGATACGCAGTATTTT | CASSPTGVGTDTQYF
TRBJ2-7 | TRBD2 | NA | TRBV5-1 | TGCGCCAGCAGCAGCCACTCTAGCGGGAGTTACGAGCAGTACTTC | CASSSHSSGSYEQYF
TRBJ2-7 | NA | NA | TRBV30 | TGTGCCTGGAGCTCGGGGGTTAACGAGCAGTACTTC | CAWSSGVNEQYF
TRBJ2-2 | TRBD2 | NA | TRBV3-1/TRBV3-2 | TGTGCCAGCGGGGGGGACTGGAACACCGGGGAGCTGTTTTTT | CASGGDWNTGELFF
TRBJ2-3 | NA | NA | TRBV7-3 | TGTGCCAGCAGCTTGGGGGGAGTGACAGATACGCAGTATTTT | CASSLGGVTDTQYF
TRBJ2-7 | TRBD1 | few | TRBV5-1 | TGCGCCAGCAGCTTGGGACAGGGGACCAAGCAGTACTTC | CASSLGQGTKQYF
TRBJ1-5 | NA | NA | TRBV7-9 | TGTGCCAGCAGCTTAGGGACAGCCTCTTTAACCAATAGCAATCAGCCCCAGCATTTT | CASSLGTASLTNSNQPQHF
TRBJ2-5 | TRBD2 | NA | TRBV24-1 | TGTGCCACCAGTGAGTCACTAGCGGGTGCGACCCAGTACTTC | CATSESLAGATQYF
TRBJ2-5 | TRBD2 | NA | TRBV25-1 | TGTGCCAGCAGTGCCAGCGGGAGGGAGACCCAGTACTTC | CASSASGRETQYF
TRBJ2-7 | TRBD2 | NA | TRBV6-2/TRBV6-3 | TGTGCCAGCAGTTATCCGACCCCTCAGACGACTAGCGGGGTATCCTACGAGCAGTACTTC | CASSYPTPQTTSGVSYEQYF
TRBJ1-2 | TRBD1 | NA | TRBV19 | TGTGCCAGTAGACAAACAGGGGGTCATGGCTACACCTTC | CASRQTGGHGYTF
TRBJ2-5 | NA | NA | TRBV7-2 | TGTGCCAGCAGCTTATCGGGTAGAGAGACCCAGTACTTC | CASSLSGRETQYF
TRBJ1-4 | NA | once | TRBV5-6 | TGTGCCAGCAGCCTAGGATCTTCGGGGGAAAAACTGTTTTTT | CASSLGSSGEKLFF
TRBJ2-1 | NA | NA | TRBV11-2 | TGTGCCAGCAGCTTAGGACTAGTGGATTACAATGAGCAGTTCTTC | CASSLGLVDYNEQFF
TRBJ2-3 | NA | NA | TRBV2 | TGTGCCAGCAATACGGGACTCACAGATACGCAGTATTTT | CASNTGLTDTQYF
TRBJ2-1 | TRBD2 | NA | TRBV27 | TGTGCCAGCAGTAAACGGACTAGCGGCAATGAGCAGTTCTTC | CASSKRTSGNEQFF
TRBJ2-4 | TRBD2 | NA | TRBV28 | TGTGCCAGCAGTTCTAGCGGGAGGCCCCGTTTATCTGACATTCAGTACTTC | CASSSSGRPRLSDIQYF
TRBJ2-7 | NA | NA | TRBV28 | TGTGCCAGCAGTAGCGGCTCCTACGAGCAGTACTTC | CASSSGSYEQYF
TRBJ2-7 | TRBD1 | NA | TRBV30 | TGTGCCTGGAACCGGGACAGGGACTACGAGCAGTACTTC | CAWNRDRDYEQYF
TRBJ2-3 | TRBD2 | NA | TRBV30 | TGTGCCTGGAGTGTACGACTAGCGGGGTCCACAGATACGCAGTATTTT | CAWSVRLAGSTDTQYF
TRBJ1-4 | TRBD1 | NA | TRBV7-9 | TGTGCCAGCGACAGGGGGGAGAATGAAAAACTGTTTTTT | CASDRGENEKLFF
TRBJ2-7 | NA | few | TRBV18 | TGTGCCAGCTCACCGCTGACAGCAGGGGACGAGCAGTACTTC | CASSPLTAGDEQYF
TRBJ2-5 | TRBD2 | NA | TRBV29-1 | TGCAGCGCAGTTGGGAGGGCAGAGACCCAGTACTTC | CSAVGRAETQYF